This T cell receptor beta chain appears in the sequencing data of a study of siplizumab effects on memory and regulatory T cells. The data were produced by immunoSEQ multiplex PCR, yet TCRdb's version contains in-frame clones alone and is incomplete. Altogether 97,000 or so clones are present, approximately 90% being singletons, with the ten largest covering around 1.1%. In germline, CDR1 is SGHAT, CDR2 FQNNGV. This CDR3 is 16 amino acids long. V lost 7 bases and J lost 1; bases outside the gene matches: 7. The sample consisted of CD4+ T cells sorted from blood. This sequence joins TRBV11-2 and TRBJ2-2; 9 bases fit TRBD1. The clonotype was recovered from a human donor in good health. CDR3 sequence (DNA): TGTGCCAGCAAGCCGTCGGGACAGGGGAACACCGGGGAGCTGTTTTTT. Translating it yields CASKPSGQGNTGELFF.